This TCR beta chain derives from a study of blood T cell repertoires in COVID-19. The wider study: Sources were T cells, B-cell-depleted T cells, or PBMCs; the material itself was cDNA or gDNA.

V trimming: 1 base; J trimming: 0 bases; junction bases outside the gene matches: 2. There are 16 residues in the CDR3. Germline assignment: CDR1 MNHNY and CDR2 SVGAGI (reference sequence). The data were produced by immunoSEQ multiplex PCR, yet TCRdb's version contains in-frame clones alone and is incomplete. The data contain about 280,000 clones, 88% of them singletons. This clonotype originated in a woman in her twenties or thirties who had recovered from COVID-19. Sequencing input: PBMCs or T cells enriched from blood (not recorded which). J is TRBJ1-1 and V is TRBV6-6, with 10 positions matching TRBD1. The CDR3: CASSYLGQGMNTEAFF. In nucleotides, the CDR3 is TGTGCCAGCAGTTACTTGGGACAGGGGATGAACACTGAAGCTTTCTTT.